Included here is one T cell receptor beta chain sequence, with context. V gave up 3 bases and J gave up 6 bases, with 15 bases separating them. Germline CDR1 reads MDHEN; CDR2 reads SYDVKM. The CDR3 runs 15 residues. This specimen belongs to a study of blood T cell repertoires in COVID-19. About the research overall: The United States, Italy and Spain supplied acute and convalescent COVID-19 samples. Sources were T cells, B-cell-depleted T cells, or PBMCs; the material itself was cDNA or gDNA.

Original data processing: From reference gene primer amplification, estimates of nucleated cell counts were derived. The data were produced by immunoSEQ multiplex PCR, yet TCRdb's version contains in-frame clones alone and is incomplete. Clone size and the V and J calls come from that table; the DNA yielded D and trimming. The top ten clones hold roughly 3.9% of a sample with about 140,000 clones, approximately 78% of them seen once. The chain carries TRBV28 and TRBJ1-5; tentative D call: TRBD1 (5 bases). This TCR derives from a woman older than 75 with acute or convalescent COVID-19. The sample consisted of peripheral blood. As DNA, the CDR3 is TGTGCCAGCAGTTTCTCAATCCGGGGGAGTCAGCCCCAGCATTTT. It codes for CASSFSIRGSQPQHF.